The clone carrying this T cell receptor (beta chain) was detected only once. Its target is not known. CDR3 length equals 16 residues. CDR1 LGHNA and CDR2 YNFKEQ come from the germline V gene. V was clipped by 0 bases and J by 4 bases, with 16 bases between them. No neoadjuvant therapy was given to the selected pancreatic ductal adenocarcinoma patients before their surgery. This sample stems from a study of T cells in pancreatic ductal adenocarcinoma. Study-wide points: Blood clonality (about 0.07) did not differ significantly from tumor (approximately 0.1). This surgical cohort overrepresents the minority presenting with early-stage disease.

Sequencing was performed with immunoSEQ multiplex PCR; in TCRdb, only in-frame clones are kept and a portion is missing. The table shows approximately 18,000 clones, with approximately 91% occurring only once. The material sequenced was PBMCs. The clonotype was recovered from a human donor with pancreatic ductal adenocarcinoma. V usage is TRBV4-2 and J usage is TRBJ2-7; D is undetermined. In DNA form, the CDR3 reads TGTGCCAGCAGCCAAGATACTTCAGGCGCCTCTTACGAGCAGTACTTC. This gives the protein CASSQDTSGASYEQYF.